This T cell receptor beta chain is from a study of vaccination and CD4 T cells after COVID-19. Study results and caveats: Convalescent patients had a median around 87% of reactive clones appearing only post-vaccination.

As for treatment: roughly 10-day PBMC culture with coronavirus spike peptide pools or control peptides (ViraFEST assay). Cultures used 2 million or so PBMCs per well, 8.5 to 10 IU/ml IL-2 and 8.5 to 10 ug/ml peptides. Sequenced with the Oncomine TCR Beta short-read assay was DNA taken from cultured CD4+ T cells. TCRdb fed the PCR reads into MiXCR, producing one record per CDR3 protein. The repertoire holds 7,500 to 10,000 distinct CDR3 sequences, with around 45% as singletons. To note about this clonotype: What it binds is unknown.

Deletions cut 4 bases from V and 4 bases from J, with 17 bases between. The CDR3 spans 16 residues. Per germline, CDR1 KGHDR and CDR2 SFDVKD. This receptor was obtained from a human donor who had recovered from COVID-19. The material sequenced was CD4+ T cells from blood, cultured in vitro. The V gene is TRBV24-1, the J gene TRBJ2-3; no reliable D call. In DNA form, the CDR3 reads TGTGCCACCAGTGACCCAGGCCCAGGATTCCCAGATACGCAGTATTTT. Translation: CATSDPGPGFPDTQYF.